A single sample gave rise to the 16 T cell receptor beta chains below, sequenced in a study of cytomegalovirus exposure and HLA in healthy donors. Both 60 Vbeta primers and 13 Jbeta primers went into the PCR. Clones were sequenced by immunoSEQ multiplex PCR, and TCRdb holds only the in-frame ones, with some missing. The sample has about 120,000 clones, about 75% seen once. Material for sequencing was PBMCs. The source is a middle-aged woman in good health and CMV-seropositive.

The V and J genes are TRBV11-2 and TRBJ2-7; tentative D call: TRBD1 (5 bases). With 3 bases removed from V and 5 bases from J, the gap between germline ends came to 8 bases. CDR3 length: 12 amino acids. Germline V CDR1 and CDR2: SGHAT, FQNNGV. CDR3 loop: CASSFTGDEQYF. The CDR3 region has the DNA TGTGCCAGCAGCTTTACAGGAGACGAGCAGTACTTC.

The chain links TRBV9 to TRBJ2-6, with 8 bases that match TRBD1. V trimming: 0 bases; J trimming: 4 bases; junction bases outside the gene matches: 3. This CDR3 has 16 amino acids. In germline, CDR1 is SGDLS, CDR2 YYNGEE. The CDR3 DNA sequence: TGTGCCAGCAGCGTAGGGACAGGGTCCGGGGCCAACGTCCTGACTTTC. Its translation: CASSVGTGSGANVLTF.

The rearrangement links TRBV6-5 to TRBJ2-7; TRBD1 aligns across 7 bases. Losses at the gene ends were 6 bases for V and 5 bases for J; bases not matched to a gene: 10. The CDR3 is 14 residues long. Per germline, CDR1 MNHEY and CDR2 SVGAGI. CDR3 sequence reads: CASREAGGKNEQYF. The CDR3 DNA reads TGTGCCAGCAGGGAGGCAGGGGGAAAGAACGAGCAGTACTTC.

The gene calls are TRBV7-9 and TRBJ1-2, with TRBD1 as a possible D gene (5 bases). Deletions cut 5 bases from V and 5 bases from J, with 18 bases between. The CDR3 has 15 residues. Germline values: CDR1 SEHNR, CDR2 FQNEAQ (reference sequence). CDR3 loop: CASSPGGDPGYGYTF. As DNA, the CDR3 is TGTGCCAGCAGCCCCGGGGGGGACCCGGGTTATGGCTACACCTTC. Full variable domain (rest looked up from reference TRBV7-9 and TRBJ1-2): DTGVSQNPRHKITKRGQNVTFRCDPISEHNRLYWYRQTLGQGPEFLTYFQNEAQLEKSRLLSDRFSAERPKGSFSTLEIQRTEQGDSAMYLCASSPGGDPGYGYTFGSGTRLTVV.

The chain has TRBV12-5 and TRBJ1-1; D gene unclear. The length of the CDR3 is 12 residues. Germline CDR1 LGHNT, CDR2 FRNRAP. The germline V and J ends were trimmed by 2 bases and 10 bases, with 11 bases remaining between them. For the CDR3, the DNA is TGTGCTAGTGGTTTGAATGGAAAGCGAGCTTTCTTT. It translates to CASGLNGKRAFF.

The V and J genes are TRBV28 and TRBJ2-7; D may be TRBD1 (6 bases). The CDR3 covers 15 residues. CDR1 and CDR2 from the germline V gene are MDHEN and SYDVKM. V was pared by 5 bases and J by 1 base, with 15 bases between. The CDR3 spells CASSPTGLKSYEQYF. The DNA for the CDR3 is TGTGCCAGCAGTCCAACAGGGCTGAAGTCCTACGAGCAGTACTTC.

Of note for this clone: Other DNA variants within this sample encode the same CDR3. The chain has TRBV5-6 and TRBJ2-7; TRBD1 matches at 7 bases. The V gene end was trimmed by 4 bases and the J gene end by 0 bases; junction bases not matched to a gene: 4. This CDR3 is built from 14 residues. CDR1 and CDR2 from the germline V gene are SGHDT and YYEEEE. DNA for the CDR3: TGTGCCAGCAGCCCGACAGGGAACTCCTACGAGCAGTACTTC. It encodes CASSPTGNSYEQYF. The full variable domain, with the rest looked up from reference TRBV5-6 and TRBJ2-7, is DAGVTQSPTHLIKTRGQQVTLRCSPKSGHDTVSWYQQALGQGPQFIFQYYEEEERQRGNFPDRFSGHQFPNYSSELNVNALLLGDSALYLCASSPTGNSYEQYFGPGTRLTVT.

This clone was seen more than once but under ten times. In DNA form, the CDR3 reads TGTGCCAGCAGTCCACAACAGGGGATGAACGGGGAGCTGTTTTTT. This sequence encodes CASSPQQGMNGELFF. The chain links TRBV6-4 to TRBJ2-2; 7 bases align to TRBD1. V was pared by 5 bases and J by 7 bases, with 10 bases of the junction left unmatched. Germline V gives CDR1 MRHNA, CDR2 SNTAGT. This CDR3 spans 15 amino acids.

CDR3 in amino acids: CAWGDRGWDEQFF. The CDR3 DNA follows: TGTGCCTGGGGGGACAGGGGTTGGGATGAGCAGTTCTTC. The chain carries TRBV30 and TRBJ2-1; the match to TRBD1 covers 10 bases. The CDR3 consists of 13 residues. CDR1 and CDR2 (germline): GTSNPN, SVGIG (reference sequence). Trimming cost V 5 bases and J 8 bases; bases outside gene matches: 6.

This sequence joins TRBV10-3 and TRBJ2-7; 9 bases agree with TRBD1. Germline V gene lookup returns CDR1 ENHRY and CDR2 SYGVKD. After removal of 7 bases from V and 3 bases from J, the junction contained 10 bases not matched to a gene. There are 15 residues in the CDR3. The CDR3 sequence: CAIMGQGQPDYEQYF. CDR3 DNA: TGTGCCATCATGGGACAGGGACAGCCTGACTACGAGCAGTACTTC.

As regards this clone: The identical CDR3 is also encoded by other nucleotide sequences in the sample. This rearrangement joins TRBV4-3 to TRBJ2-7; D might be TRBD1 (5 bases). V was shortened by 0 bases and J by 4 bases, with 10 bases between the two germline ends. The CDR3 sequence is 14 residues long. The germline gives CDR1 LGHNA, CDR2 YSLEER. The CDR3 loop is CASSQDNSGYEQYF. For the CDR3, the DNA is TGCGCCAGCAGCCAAGATAACTCAGGGTACGAGCAGTACTTC.

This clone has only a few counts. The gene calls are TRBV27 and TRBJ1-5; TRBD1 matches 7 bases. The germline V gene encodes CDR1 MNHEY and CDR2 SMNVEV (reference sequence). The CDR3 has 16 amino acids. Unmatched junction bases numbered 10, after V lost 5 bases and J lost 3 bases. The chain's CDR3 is CASSGSATGINQPQHF. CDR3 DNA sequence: TGTGCCAGCAGTGGGAGTGCGACAGGGATCAATCAGCCCCAGCATTTT.

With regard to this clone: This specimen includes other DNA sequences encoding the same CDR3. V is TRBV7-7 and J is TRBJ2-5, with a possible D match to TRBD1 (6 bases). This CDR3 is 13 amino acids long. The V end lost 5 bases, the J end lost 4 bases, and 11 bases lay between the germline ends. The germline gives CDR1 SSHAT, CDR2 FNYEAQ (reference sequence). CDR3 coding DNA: TGTGCCAGCAGCCACAGGGTGGGAGAGACCCAGTACTTC. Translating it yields CASSHRVGETQYF.

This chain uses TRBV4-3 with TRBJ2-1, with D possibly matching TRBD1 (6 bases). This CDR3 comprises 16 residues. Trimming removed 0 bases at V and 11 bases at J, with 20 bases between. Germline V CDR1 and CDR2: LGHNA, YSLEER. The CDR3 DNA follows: TGCGCCAGCAGCCAAGATAGCAGGGGAAGAACCCTACAGCAGTTCTTC. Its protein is CASSQDSRGRTLQQFF.

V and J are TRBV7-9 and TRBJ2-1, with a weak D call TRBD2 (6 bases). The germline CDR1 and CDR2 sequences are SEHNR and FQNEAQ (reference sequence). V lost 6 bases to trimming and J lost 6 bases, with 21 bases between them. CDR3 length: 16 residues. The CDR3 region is CASRPARVPEGNEQFF. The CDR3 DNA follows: TGTGCCAGCAGGCCCGCCCGGGTCCCGGAGGGCAATGAGCAGTTCTTC.

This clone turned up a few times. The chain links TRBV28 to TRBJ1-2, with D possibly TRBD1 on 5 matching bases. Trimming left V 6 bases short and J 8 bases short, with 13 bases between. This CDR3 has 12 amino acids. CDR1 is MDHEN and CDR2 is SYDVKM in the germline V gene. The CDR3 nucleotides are TGTGCCAGCAGCCTTCCAGGGCTAGGCTACACCTTC. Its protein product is CASSLPGLGYTF.